Listed here are 2 T cell receptor beta chains from one sample, sequenced in a study of molecular identifiers for immune sequencing clone quantification. TCRdb reanalysed the PCR reads using MiXCR and keeps one entry per CDR3 protein. In the table there are 400,000 to 600,000 distinct CDR3 sequences, about a fifth of which are singletons. Sequences were obtained from naive CD8+ T cells from blood, with Jurkat cell RNA spiked in. Stated subset: FACS-sorted CD8+CD4-CCR7+CD45RA+ naive T cells. Receptors originate from a human donor in good health. Some libraries in this study had Jurkat cell RNA spiked in.

V and J are TRBV30 and TRBJ2-1; tentatively, D is TRBD1 (5 bases). With 0 bases removed from V and 10 bases from J, the gap between germline ends came to 13 bases. CDR1 GTSNPN and CDR2 SVGIG come from the germline V gene (reference sequence). There are 13 residues in the CDR3. The CDR3 sequence is CAWSVGKGKEQFF. CDR3 in DNA: TGTGCCTGGAGTGTTGGGAAGGGGAAGGAGCAGTTCTTC.

CDR3 loop: CASSLSTPNTEAFF. The CDR3 nucleotides read TGTGCCAGCAGTTTGTCCACTCCGAACACTGAAGCTTTCTTT. The genes are TRBV12-3 or TRBV12-4 and TRBJ1-1; no clear D. CDR3 size: 14 residues. V was pared by 3 bases and J by 1 base, with 9 bases between.